This T cell receptor beta chain originates from a study of Tregs in tolerant kidney transplant recipients. General study points: Few patients were studied, so findings need validation in larger groups. The most relevant donor-specific Treg TCRbeta repertoire apparently came from expansion with activated donor B cells. This study did not directly address biological reproducibility.

Mixed chimerism was transient after nonmyeloablative marrow transplants from related graft donors. To note about this clone: Its specificity is not known.

Only in-frame clones appear in the TCRdb table, and some are missing; sequencing was by immunoSEQ multiplex PCR. Of roughly 86,000 clones in the sample, 90% to 95% were seen once. From germline, CDR1 is LGHNA and CDR2 YSLEER. This CDR3 has 13 amino acids. Trimming shortened V by 4 bases and J by 3 bases, and 10 bases separated the two germline ends. This clonotype originated in a human patient who received a combined kidney and bone marrow transplant. A subset of T cells may come from the graft donor. Sequenced here: CD4+ T cells from blood (PBMCs), sampled 12 months after the transplant. V and J are TRBV4-3 and TRBJ2-7; unclear D gene. The CDR3 bases are TGCGCCAGCAGCCCTCGAACTAACTACGAGCAGTACTTC. It yields the protein CASSPRTNYEQYF.